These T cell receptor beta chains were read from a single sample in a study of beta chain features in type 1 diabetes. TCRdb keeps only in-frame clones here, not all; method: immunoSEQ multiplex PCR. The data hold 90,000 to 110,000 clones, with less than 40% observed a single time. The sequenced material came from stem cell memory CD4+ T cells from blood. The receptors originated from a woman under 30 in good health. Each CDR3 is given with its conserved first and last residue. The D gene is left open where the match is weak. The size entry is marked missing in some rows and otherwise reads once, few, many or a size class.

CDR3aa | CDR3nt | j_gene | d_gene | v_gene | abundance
CASSSGLTPYEQYF | TGTGCCAGCAGCTCGGGACTGACTCCCTACGAGCAGTACTTC | TRBJ2-7 | - | TRBV13 | -
CASSSADRGLGQFF | TGTGCCAGCAGTTCGGCGGACAGGGGTCTGGGTCAGTTCTTC | TRBJ2-1 | TRBD1 | TRBV28 | few
CASSDVVGDTQYF | TGTGCCAGCAGTGATGTAGTTGGAGATACGCAGTATTTT | TRBJ2-3 | - | TRBV6-4 | once
CASSPQQGLGGDTQYF | TGTGCCAGCAGCCCGCAACAGGGGCTGGGGGGAGATACGCAGTATTTT | TRBJ2-3 | - | TRBV7-2 | -
CASRAGTSVYNEQFF | TGTGCCAGCAGGGCCGGGACTAGCGTTTACAATGAGCAGTTCTTC | TRBJ2-1 | TRBD2 | TRBV27 | -
CASSDDPPQEDEQFF | TGTGCCAGCAGCGACGACCCCCCGCAGGAGGATGAGCAGTTCTTC | TRBJ2-1 | - | TRBV11-2 | -
CASSPMVRPSGTYEQYF | TGTGCCAGCAGCCCCATGGTTAGGCCTAGCGGTACCTACGAGCAGTACTTC | TRBJ2-7 | TRBD2 | TRBV14 | -
CASSLARGLAGERTDTQYF | TGTGCCAGCAGCTTAGCACGAGGACTAGCGGGAGAGAGAACAGATACGCAGTATTTT | TRBJ2-3 | TRBD2 | TRBV7-9 | -
CASSISGRGYNEQFF | TGTGCCAGTAGTATTTCCGGGAGGGGGTACAATGAGCAGTTCTTC | TRBJ2-1 | TRBD2 | TRBV19 | -
CASSVAWTGNEQYF | TGTGCCAGCAGCGTAGCTTGGACAGGGAACGAGCAGTACTTC | TRBJ2-7 | TRBD1 | TRBV9 | -
CASSSGGTGDGYTF | TGCGCCAGCAGCTCTGGAGGGACAGGGGATGGCTACACCTTC | TRBJ1-2 | TRBD1 | TRBV5-1 | -
CASSLTRETEAFF | TGTGCCAGCAGCTTAACGCGGGAGACTGAAGCTTTCTTT | TRBJ1-1 | - | TRBV7-6 | few
CASSPGTGGPYEQYF | TGTGCCAGCAGCCCTGGGACAGGCGGTCCCTACGAGCAGTACTTC | TRBJ2-7 | TRBD1 | TRBV7-8 | -
CASSPSGLRAPDEAFF | TGTGCCAGCAGCCCAAGTGGGTTGAGGGCGCCAGATGAAGCTTTCTTT | TRBJ1-1 | - | TRBV7-9 | -
CASRFEGGSTEAFF | TGTGCCAGCAGATTCGAAGGGGGCTCGACTGAAGCTTTCTTT | TRBJ1-1 | TRBD1 | TRBV6-5 | once
CASSPQWEFRNTEAFF | TGTGCCAGCAGCCCCCAGTGGGAGTTTAGGAACACTGAAGCTTTCTTT | TRBJ1-1 | - | TRBV7-8 | few
CASSPQGSGANVLTF | TGTGCCAGCAGTCCCCAGGGATCTGGGGCCAACGTCCTGACTTTC | TRBJ2-6 | - | TRBV6-5 | few
CASSLDQLASGTQYF | TGTGCCAGCAGCTTAGATCAGCTAGCGAGCGGTACGCAGTATTTT | TRBJ2-3 | - | TRBV11-2 | few
CASSYSLGVNEKLFF | TGTGCCAGCAGTTATTCATTGGGAGTTAATGAAAAACTGTTTTTT | TRBJ1-4 | - | TRBV7-2 | -
CASSASGLAAYEQYF | TGTGCCAGCAGCGCATCGGGACTAGCGGCCTACGAGCAGTACTTC | TRBJ2-7 | TRBD2 | TRBV28 | few
CASSVPRDTYGYTF | TGTGCCAGCAGTGTACCCCGGGATACATATGGCTACACCTTC | TRBJ1-2 | - | TRBV2 | -
CSALARDTQYF | TGCAGTGCTCTAGCGCGGGATACGCAGTATTTT | TRBJ2-3 | - | TRBV20-1 | -
CASSPRNPDRGNTEAFF | TGCGCCAGCAGCCCCAGAAATCCCGACAGGGGGAACACTGAAGCTTTCTTT | TRBJ1-1 | TRBD1 | TRBV5-1 | -
CASSLTGLETQYF | TGCGCCAGCAGTCTCACAGGGTTAGAGACCCAGTACTTC | TRBJ2-5 | - | TRBV5-1 | -
CAWIPKASMNIQYF | TGTGCCTGGATCCCCAAGGCTAGCATGAACATTCAGTACTTC | TRBJ2-4 | - | TRBV30 | -
CASSLDRSAKNIQYF | TGTGCCAGCAGCTTAGACAGGTCAGCCAAAAACATTCAGTACTTC | TRBJ2-4 | - | TRBV11-2 | -
CSVEKGTGTRTYNEQFF | TGCAGCGTTGAAAAAGGCACCGGGACTAGGACGTACAATGAGCAGTTCTTC | TRBJ2-1 | TRBD2 | TRBV29-1 | -
CASSLGTLGRHEQYF | TGTGCCAGCAGTTTAGGAACACTAGGGAGGCACGAGCAGTACTTC | TRBJ2-7 | - | TRBV28 | few
CAISGASGSSYNEQFF | TGTGCCATCAGTGGGGCTAGCGGGAGTTCCTACAATGAGCAGTTCTTC | TRBJ2-1 | TRBD2 | TRBV10-3 | -
CAISPRDSYEQYF | TGTGCCATCAGCCCCAGGGACTCCTACGAGCAGTACTTC | TRBJ2-7 | - | TRBV10-3 | once
CASSPIPGQGSLETQYF | TGTGCCAGCAGCCCCATACCGGGACAGGGGTCTCTAGAGACCCAGTACTTC | TRBJ2-5 | TRBD1 | TRBV7-9 | -
CASRLGPNVNTGELFF | TGTGCCAGCAGGTTGGGGCCCAATGTGAACACCGGGGAGCTGTTTTTT | TRBJ2-2 | - | TRBV5-6 | -
CASSLGGRNTEAFF | TGTGCCAGCAGCTTAGGAGGGCGGAACACTGAAGCTTTCTTT | TRBJ1-1 | - | TRBV7-8 | -
CASSPPTGTGGDEQFF | TGCGCCAGCAGCCCGCCCACCGGGACAGGGGGTGATGAGCAGTTCTTC | TRBJ2-1 | TRBD1 | TRBV5-1 | few
CASSTTGSEQYF | TGTGCCAGCAGTACTACAGGATCCGAGCAGTACTTC | TRBJ2-7 | - | TRBV28 | few
CASSPLGLGNIQYF | TGTGCCAGCAGTCCCCTTGGGCTGGGAAACATTCAGTACTTC | TRBJ2-4 | - | TRBV28 | -
CASSGPGGVNEKLFF | TGTGCCAGCAGTGGGCCCGGGGGGGTTAATGAAAAACTGTTTTTT | TRBJ1-4 | - | TRBV28 | -
CASSFLRLGRGVTDTQYF | TGCGCCAGCAGCTTCTTGAGGCTCGGTCGGGGGGTTACAGATACGCAGTATTTT | TRBJ2-3 | TRBD2 | TRBV5-1 | -
CAWSFLDRVNTEAFF | TGTGCCTGGAGTTTCTTAGACAGGGTGAACACTGAAGCTTTCTTT | TRBJ1-1 | TRBD1 | TRBV30 | few
CASSFPRQLNQPQHF | TGTGCCAGCAGTTTCCCGAGGCAGCTGAATCAGCCCCAGCATTTT | TRBJ1-5 | - | TRBV28 | -
CASGFVGGLNEQYF | TGCGCCAGCGGCTTTGTCGGGGGACTAAACGAGCAGTACTTC | TRBJ2-7 | TRBD2 | TRBV5-1 | -
CASSFFGLLYNEQFF | TGTGCCAGCAGCTTCTTTGGACTTCTCTACAATGAGCAGTTCTTC | TRBJ2-1 | - | TRBV7-2 | -
CASSPTGTSGIKAKNIQYF | TGTGCCAGCTCCCCTACCGGGACTAGCGGGATAAAGGCCAAAAACATTCAGTACTTC | TRBJ2-4 | TRBD2 | TRBV18 | -
CASSFPPRPQHF | TGTGCCAGCAGCTTCCCCCCGAGGCCCCAGCATTTT | TRBJ1-5 | - | TRBV7-8 | -
CASSKVRRQGSIGQPQHF | TGTGCCAGCAGCAAAGTTAGGAGACAGGGCTCCATCGGTCAGCCCCAGCATTTT | TRBJ1-5 | - | TRBV21-1 | -
CASSVRGLSYNEQFF | TGTGCCAGCAGCGTAAGAGGGCTCTCCTACAATGAGCAGTTCTTC | TRBJ2-1 | - | TRBV9 | -
CASSFLDRKNTEAFF | TGTGCCAGCAGCTTTTTGGACAGAAAGAACACTGAAGCTTTCTTT | TRBJ1-1 | - | TRBV5-6 | -
CASSLPYSGRGEQYF | TGTGCCAGCAGCCTGCCGTACAGCGGGAGGGGCGAGCAGTACTTC | TRBJ2-7 | TRBD2 | TRBV7-9 | few
CASSLRQGKGYGYTF | TGTGCCAGCAGCCTCCGACAGGGGAAGGGCTATGGCTACACCTTC | TRBJ1-2 | TRBD1 | TRBV7-9 | -
CASSVPLVWGVLDEQFF | TGTGCCAGCAGTGTTCCCCTTGTGTGGGGGGTTTTAGATGAGCAGTTCTTC | TRBJ2-1 | - | TRBV6-1 | -
CASSAYDLSGGNTIYF | TGTGCCAGCAGCGCCTACGACTTATCGGGAGGAAACACCATATATTTT | TRBJ1-3 | - | TRBV9 | -
CASSLVGLAGHYEQYF | TGTGCCAGCAGCTTAGTTGGGCTAGCGGGACACTACGAGCAGTACTTC | TRBJ2-7 | TRBD2 | TRBV11-2 | -
CASSFPNRQGMYSNQPQHF | TGTGCCAGCAGCTTCCCCAACAGACAGGGAATGTATAGCAATCAGCCCCAGCATTTT | TRBJ1-5 | TRBD1 | TRBV5-4 | -
CASSVAGVGGYTF | TGTGCCAGCAGCGTAGCAGGGGTGGGCGGCTACACCTTC | TRBJ1-2 | - | TRBV9 | -